These 7 T cell receptor beta chains share one sample of origin, sequenced in a study of cytomegalovirus exposure and HLA in healthy donors. TCRdb's table, derived via immunoSEQ multiplex PCR, lists solely in-frame clones and lacks some. The sample consists of about 200,000 clones, 84% of them appearing once. The specimen sequenced was PBMCs. The receptor set was obtained from a young woman in good health and CMV-seropositive.

Concerning this clone itself: The same CDR3 arises from other DNA sequences in this sample as well. CDR3 bases: TGTGCCAGCAGCCTAGGACAGCCTTACGAGCAGTACTTC. It specifies CASSLGQPYEQYF. This chain uses TRBV27 with TRBJ2-7, with a tentative D call TRBD1 (6 bases). Trimming took 6 bases from V and 4 from J, leaving 13 bases between them. The length of the CDR3 is 13 residues. Germline V gene lookup returns CDR1 MNHEY and CDR2 SMNVEV (reference sequence).

The rearrangement links TRBV15 to TRBJ1-2; maybe TRBD1 (6 bases). V gave up 7 bases and J gave up 6 bases, with 18 bases separating them. Germline V gene sequence: CDR1 LNHNV, CDR2 YYDKDF (reference sequence). The CDR3 sequence is 14 residues long. The CDR3 is CATTIYREGHGYTF. The CDR3 nucleotides are TGTGCCACCACTATCTACAGGGAAGGGCATGGCTACACCTTC.

The gene calls are TRBV9 and TRBJ2-7; 11 bases fit TRBD1. The V gene end was trimmed by 3 bases and the J gene end by 7 bases; junction bases not matched to a gene: 6. The CDR3 spans 14 residues. Germline V CDR1 and CDR2: SGDLS, YYNGEE. The chain's CDR3 is CASSAGQGAGEQYF. CDR3 bases: TGTGCCAGCAGCGCCGGACAGGGGGCGGGGGAGCAGTACTTC.

J is TRBJ2-7 and V is TRBV7-9; D possibly corresponds to TRBD1 (6 bases). Trimming removed 5 bases at V and 4 bases at J, with 6 bases between. The length of the CDR3 is 11 residues. The germline V gene has CDR1 SEHNR and CDR2 FQNEAQ (reference sequence). CDR3 sequence: CASSGTYEQYF. CDR3 nucleotide sequence: TGTGCCAGCAGCGGGACATACGAGCAGTACTTC.

V and J are TRBV5-6 and TRBJ2-7; D is possibly TRBD2 (6 bases). Germline CDR1 and CDR2: SGHDT and YYEEEE. V lost 1 base and J lost 0, with 11 bases in between. There are 15 residues in the CDR3. This CDR3 reads CASSLKGLSSYEQYF. For the CDR3, the DNA is TGTGCCAGCAGCTTGAAGGGACTGAGCTCCTACGAGCAGTACTTC.

The genes are TRBV5-1 and TRBJ1-3; TRBD1 matches at 8 bases. This CDR3 is built from 17 residues. Germline CDR1 and CDR2: SGHRS and YFSETQ. V was clipped by 4 bases and J by 1 base; unmatched bases: 10. The CDR3 coding sequence is TGCGCCAGCAGCGCATCAGGGGGCGTTGGGTCTGGAAACACCATATATTTT. Translated: CASSASGGVGSGNTIYF.

J is TRBJ1-2 and V is TRBV4-2; TRBD1 aligns across 11 bases. From germline, CDR1 is LGHNA and CDR2 YNFKEQ. CDR3 length: 15 residues. Trimming removed 1 base from V and 8 bases from J; junction bases left unmatched: 6. For the CDR3, the DNA is TGTGCCAGCAGCCAAGGGACAGGGGGCGTGAGCGGCTACACCTTC. Translation gives CASSQGTGGVSGYTF.